These 25 T cell receptor beta chains came from one sample sequenced in a study of PD-1 blockade in classical Hodgkin lymphoma. Patients all relapsed after autologous stem cell transplantation, and there was variation in brentuximab vedotin exposure. Starting with thawed PBMCs, CD4+ T cells were purified by magnetic negative selection. TCRdb keeps only in-frame clones here, not all; method: immunoSEQ multiplex PCR. The sample holds 30,000 or so clones, 90% seen once. This specimen consisted of CD4+ T cells from blood, obtained at baseline. These receptors were collected from a human donor with classical Hodgkin lymphoma.

This chain uses TRBV5-1 with TRBJ1-1; D might be TRBD1 (5 bases). V gave up 8 bases and J gave up 5 bases, with 13 bases separating them. The CDR3 has 12 amino acids. Looked up from germline, CDR1 is SGHRS and CDR2 is YFSETQ. In DNA form, the CDR3 reads TGCGCCAGTAGGACCGAGGGGACTGAAGCTTTCTTT. Its translation: CASRTEGTEAFF.

The chain recombines TRBV5-1 with TRBJ2-2; D is perhaps TRBD1 (6 bases). The V gene's germline CDR1 is SGHRS and CDR2 YFSETQ. The CDR3 loop spans 15 amino acids. V dropped 4 bases and J dropped 1 base, with 11 bases sitting between them. This CDR3 is CASSILTGNTGELFF. CDR3 coding DNA: TGCGCCAGCAGCATCCTGACAGGGAACACCGGGGAGCTGTTTTTT.

The chain combines TRBV10-3 with TRBJ2-5; D not certain. CDR1 and CDR2 from the germline V gene are ENHRY and SYGVKD. CDR3 size: 13 residues. V was shortened by 4 bases and J by 1 base, with 7 bases between the two germline ends. CDR3 residues: CAISATSQETQYF. CDR3 DNA sequence: TGTGCCATCAGTGCGACATCCCAAGAGACCCAGTACTTC.

The genes are TRBV6-1 and TRBJ2-5; 7 positions match TRBD1. Trimming at V came to 8 bases and at J to 4 bases, leaving 7 bases not matched to a gene. This CDR3 spans 13 amino acids. In germline, CDR1 is MNHNS, CDR2 SASEGT. This chain's CDR3 is CASGNRQGETQYF. CDR3 sequence (DNA): TGTGCCAGCGGAAACAGACAGGGAGAGACCCAGTACTTC.

The CDR3 loop reads CASSLAGGGGFLTDTQYF. The DNA for the CDR3 is TGTGCCAGCAGCTTGGCCGGGGGTGGTGGGTTTCTCACAGATACGCAGTATTTT. The chain recombines TRBV5-5 with TRBJ2-3, with a possible D match to TRBD2 (6 bases). The CDR3 loop spans 18 amino acids. V was cut by 0 bases and J by 2 bases, with 19 bases left in between. CDR1 SGHKS and CDR2 YYEKEE come from the germline V gene (reference sequence). Full variable domain (remainder filled in from reference TRBV5-5 and TRBJ2-3): DAGVTQSPTHLIKTRGQQVTLRCSPISGHKSVSWYQQVLGQGPQFIFQYYEKEERGRGNFPDRFSARQFPNYSSELNVNALLLGDSALYLCASSLAGGGGFLTDTQYFGPGTRLTVL.

The V call is TRBV28, the J call TRBJ2-1, with D possibly TRBD2 on 5 matching bases. The CDR3 totals 16 residues. V shed 2 bases and J shed 0 bases, with 11 bases lying between them. Per germline, CDR1 MDHEN and CDR2 SYDVKM. CDR3 sequence reads: CASSLAGVISYNEQFF. CDR3 nucleotides: TGTGCCAGCAGTTTAGCGGGCGTTATCTCCTACAATGAGCAGTTCTTC.

J is TRBJ2-1 and V is TRBV6-6; D possibly corresponds to TRBD1 (6 bases). The germline V and J ends were trimmed by 6 bases and 3 bases, with 18 bases remaining between them. There are 16 residues in the CDR3. The germline CDR1 and CDR2 sequences are MNHNY and SVGAGI (reference sequence). In nucleotides, the CDR3 is TGTGCCAGCAGCCCAGCAACAGGGAACTACTACAATGAGCAGTTCTTC. This gives the protein CASSPATGNYYNEQFF.

CDR3: CASSLLAANEQFF. The CDR3 DNA sequence: TGTGCCAGCAGCTTGTTGGCCGCGAATGAGCAGTTCTTC. V gene TRBV5-6 combines with J gene TRBJ2-1, with D hard to call. The CDR3 has 13 amino acids. The V and J ends lost 1 base and 7 bases respectively, with 9 bases between them. Germline lookup yields CDR1 SGHDT and CDR2 YYEEEE.

The chain recombines TRBV19 with TRBJ2-3; 8 bases map to TRBD1. Germline CDR1 LNHDA, CDR2 SQIVND (reference sequence). The V and J ends lost 4 bases and 1 base, in that order; junction bases with no gene match: 4. There are 15 residues in the CDR3. The DNA of the CDR3 is TGTGCCAGTAGTAACTCAGGGGGCCGCACAGATACGCAGTATTTT. It is translated as CASSNSGGRTDTQYF.

This chain uses TRBV30 with TRBJ1-3; D remains unclear. CDR1 GTSNPN and CDR2 SVGIG come from the germline V gene (reference sequence). CDR3 length: 12 residues. Trimming left V 7 bases short and J 0 bases short, with 7 bases between. CDR3 protein: CASSTSGNTIYF. In DNA form, the CDR3 reads TGTGCCTCCTCGACCTCTGGAAACACCATATATTTT.

V and J are TRBV28 and TRBJ1-2; D call uncertain. From germline, CDR1 is MDHEN and CDR2 SYDVKM. Trimming cost V 6 bases and J 8 bases, with 13 bases left between them. The CDR3 runs to 12 residues. CDR3 sequence reads: CASSERRWGYTF. CDR3 sequence (DNA): TGTGCCAGCAGCGAACGGCGTTGGGGCTACACCTTC.

This clone was detected a few times. The chain joins TRBV19 to TRBJ1-2, with 7 bases aligning to TRBD1. The germline CDR1 and CDR2 sequences are LNHDA and SQIVND (reference sequence). The CDR3 has 14 amino acids. After removal of 7 bases from V and 3 bases from J, the junction contained 8 bases not matched to a gene. CDR3 nucleotides: TGTGCCAGTATTACGAAGGGACAGCACTATGGCTACACCTTC. Translated: CASITKGQHYGYTF. Combining the CDR3 with reference TRBV19 and TRBJ1-2 gives the whole variable domain DGGITQSPKYLFRKEGQNVTLSCEQNLNHDAMYWYRQDPGQGLRLIYYSQIVNDFQKGDIAEGYSVSREKKESFPLTVTSAQKNPTAFYLCASITKGQHYGYTFGSGTRLTVV.

The chain links TRBV9 to TRBJ2-7; 9 nucleotides match TRBD1. The CDR3 is made up of 15 amino acids. The J segment lost 3 bases and the V segment lost 0 bases, leaving 4 bases of the junction unmatched. The germline CDR1 and CDR2 sequences are SGDLS and YYNGEE. This CDR3 reads CASSVAWTGDYEQYF. The CDR3 DNA follows: TGTGCCAGCAGCGTAGCCTGGACAGGGGACTACGAGCAGTACTTC.

The chain employs TRBV10-3 and TRBJ2-1; no clear D. Germline V lookup: CDR1 ENHRY, CDR2 SYGVKD. The CDR3 is 13 amino acids. V was shortened by 7 bases and J by 12 bases, with 19 bases between the two germline ends. The CDR3 reads CAITERVQARQFF. In DNA, the CDR3 is TGTGCCATCACCGAGCGTGTCCAAGCGAGGCAGTTCTTC.

The chain uses TRBV6-1 and TRBJ1-4, with D possibly matching TRBD1 (5 bases). V gave up 2 bases and J gave up 0 bases, with 13 bases separating them. This CDR3 is built from 17 residues. The germline gives CDR1 MNHNS, CDR2 SASEGT. The CDR3 loop is CASSEPITGATNEKLFF. The CDR3 bases are TGTGCCAGCAGTGAACCAATTACAGGTGCAACTAATGAAAAACTGTTTTTT.

V is TRBV6-1 and J is TRBJ2-7; a possible D gene is TRBD2 (5 bases). CDR3 length: 14 amino acids. V dropped 3 bases and J dropped 2 bases, with 11 bases sitting between them. Germline assignment: CDR1 MNHNS and CDR2 SASEGT. The CDR3 DNA is TGTGCCAGCAGTGAGATATTAGCGACCTACGAGCAGTACTTC. It yields the protein CASSEILATYEQYF.

This rearrangement joins TRBV29-1 to TRBJ2-1; 7 positions match TRBD2. CDR1 SQVTM and CDR2 ANQGSEA come from the germline V gene. The junction had 2 bases not matched to a gene; V was cut back by 3 bases and J by 6 bases. CDR3 length equals 12 residues. The CDR3 nucleotides are TGCAGCGTTGAGCCGGGAGGCAATGAGCAGTTCTTC. This codes for CSVEPGGNEQFF.

In its sample, this clone was seen a few times. The rearrangement joins TRBV6-5 to TRBJ2-2; D may be TRBD1 (6 bases). Trimming cost V 4 bases and J 4 bases, with 10 bases left between them. The CDR3 has 14 amino acids. The germline CDR1 and CDR2 sequences are MNHEY and SVGAGI. The CDR3 region is CASSLDSITGELFF. In nucleotides, the CDR3 is TGTGCCAGCAGTTTGGACAGTATCACCGGGGAGCTGTTTTTT.

V usage is TRBV11-3 and J usage is TRBJ2-7; D gene unclear. The CDR3 has 14 amino acids. From germline, CDR1 is SGHNT and CDR2 YENEEA. Deletions cut 4 bases from V and 0 bases from J, with 10 bases between. CDR3 DNA sequence: TGTGCCAGCAGCTCAGGACCCAGCTCCTACGAGCAGTACTTC. This gives the protein CASSSGPSSYEQYF.

The rearrangement links TRBV7-9 to TRBJ1-5, with no clear D. V lost 1 base to trimming and J lost 5 bases, with 9 bases between them. CDR1 is SEHNR and CDR2 is FQNEAQ in the germline V gene (reference sequence). The CDR3 totals 14 residues. Here the CDR3 reads CASSLEAGYQPQHF. In DNA form, the CDR3 reads TGTGCCAGCAGCTTAGAGGCAGGTTATCAGCCCCAGCATTTT.

The chain recombines TRBV5-4 with TRBJ2-5, with 7 bases matching TRBD1. CDR3 size: 15 residues. Per germline, CDR1 SGHNT and CDR2 YYREEE (reference sequence). J lost 4 bases, V lost 4 bases, and 10 bases had no gene match. The CDR3, as DNA: TGTGCCAGCAGCCGACAGGGCGGTCGGATAGAGACCCAGTACTTC. Encoded protein: CASSRQGGRIETQYF.

The chain has TRBV19 and TRBJ2-7, with 7 bases fitting TRBD2. Germline V gene sequence: CDR1 LNHDA, CDR2 SQIVND (reference sequence). The CDR3 runs to 14 residues. V lost 4 bases to trimming and J lost 5 bases; unmatched junction nucleotides: 8. The CDR3 region is CASSKGLRGDEQYF. The CDR3 nucleotides read TGTGCCAGTAGTAAAGGGCTACGGGGGGACGAGCAGTACTTC.

The V call is TRBV10-1, the J call TRBJ2-3; possible D gene TRBD1, 5 bases. CDR3 length equals 14 residues. V was shortened by 3 bases and J by 6 bases, with 13 bases between the two germline ends. The V gene's germline CDR1 is WNHNN and CDR2 SYGVQD (reference sequence). CDR3 sequence: CASSDLQELDTQYF. The CDR3 nucleotides read TGCGCCAGCAGTGACCTACAGGAGTTGGATACGCAGTATTTT.

The chain has TRBV7-9 and TRBJ2-3; 8 positions match TRBD2. Germline trimming cut 1 base from V and 4 bases from J; bases unmatched to any gene: 4. CDR1 and CDR2 (germline): SEHNR, FQNEAQ (reference sequence). This CDR3 spans 15 amino acids. Written as DNA, the CDR3 is TGTGCCAGCAGCTTAGAACTAGCGGCGTCAGATACGCAGTATTTT. It yields the protein CASSLELAASDTQYF. Full variable domain (missing parts from reference TRBV7-9 and TRBJ2-3): DTGVSQNPRHKITKRGQNVTFRCDPISEHNRLYWYRQTLGQGPEFLTYFQNEAQLEKSRLLSDRFSAERPKGSFSTLEIQRTEQGDSAMYLCASSLELAASDTQYFGPGTRLTVL.

The table lists this clone with a few counts. The V gene is TRBV19, the J gene TRBJ2-5, with 12 bases aligning to TRBD2. The J segment lost 5 bases and the V segment lost 6 bases, leaving 7 bases of the junction unmatched. The V gene's germline CDR1 is LNHDA and CDR2 SQIVND (reference sequence). The CDR3 has 15 residues. The CDR3 DNA reads as TGTGCCAGTAGACGACTAGCGGGAGATGTGGAGACCCAGTACTTC. Amino acid sequence: CASRRLAGDVETQYF. Together with reference TRBV19 and TRBJ2-5, the CDR3 gives the full variable domain: DGGITQSPKYLFRKEGQNVTLSCEQNLNHDAMYWYRQDPGQGLRLIYYSQIVNDFQKGDIAEGYSVSREKKESFPLTVTSAQKNPTAFYLCASRRLAGDVETQYFGPGTRLLVL.